The rows below give T cell receptor beta chains drawn from one sample of a study of OX40 agonist ivuxolimab in advanced cancers. Only in-frame clones appear in the TCRdb table, and some are missing; sequencing was by immunoSEQ multiplex PCR. The sample lists about 100,000 clones; about nine tenths were seen once. The sequencing here drew on CD4+ or CD8+ T cells sorted from blood, taken in a trial of the OX40 agonist ivuxolimab. All receptors derive from an adult with an advanced solid tumor such as melanoma, head and neck, liver or kidney cancer. The CDR3 runs from the conserved cysteine through the conserved F or W. Each record gives: clone size, D gene, V gene, J gene, CDR3 protein, CDR3 DNA. The D gene is left open where the match is weak. Size is stated for part of the rows, as once, few or many counts, or as a class when the clone is expanded.

NA	TRBD2	TRBV5-1	TRBJ2-1	CASSLPLAGGYNEQFF	TGCGCCAGCAGCCTCCCACTAGCGGGGGGTTACAATGAGCAGTTCTTC
NA	NA	TRBV10-2	TRBJ2-4	CASSDPGSLAKNIQYF	TGCGCCAGCAGTGATCCCGGTTCTTTAGCCAAAAACATTCAGTACTTC
NA	NA	TRBV6-6	TRBJ2-7	CASSYLAAQNEQYF	TGTGCCAGCAGTTACTTAGCGGCCCAAAACGAGCAGTACTTC
few	NA	TRBV18	TRBJ2-7	CASSPPGRGASAEQYF	TGTGCCAGCTCACCACCGGGGCGCGGGGCGTCGGCCGAGCAGTACTTC
NA	NA	TRBV19	TRBJ2-1	CASRKISSSYNEQFF	TGTGCCAGTAGGAAAATCTCGAGCTCCTACAATGAGCAGTTCTTC
NA	TRBD1	TRBV9	TRBJ2-6	CASTPGTLGTGYSGANVLTF	TGTGCCAGCACCCCAGGGACACTCGGGACAGGGTATTCTGGGGCCAACGTCCTGACTTTC
NA	NA	TRBV18	TRBJ1-2	CASSPSGKRGYTF	TGTGCCAGCTCACCGTCAGGGAAACGAGGCTACACCTTC
NA	TRBD1	TRBV5-5	TRBJ1-2	CASSPSGQGLYGYTF	TGTGCCAGCAGCCCTTCGGGACAGGGACTATATGGCTACACCTTC
NA	TRBD2	TRBV5-4	TRBJ2-3	CASSLNSGIGTDTQYF	TGTGCCAGCAGCCTCAACAGCGGGATAGGGACAGATACGCAGTATTTT
NA	TRBD1	TRBV5-6	TRBJ2-7	CASSVGQVYEQYF	TGTGCCAGCAGCGTAGGACAGGTCTACGAGCAGTACTTC
NA	NA	TRBV18	TRBJ1-5	CASSPAQGPNQPQHF	TGTGCCAGCTCACCAGCCCAGGGGCCCAATCAGCCCCAGCATTTT
NA	TRBD1	TRBV18	TRBJ1-2	CASSRRQGGNGYTF	TGTGCCAGCTCACGAAGACAGGGGGGAAATGGCTACACCTTC
NA	TRBD1	TRBV27	TRBJ1-2	CASSFRTGGNYGYTF	TGTGCCAGCAGTTTCCGGACAGGCGGCAACTATGGCTACACCTTC
NA	NA	TRBV6-1	TRBJ1-1	CASVGEGPAEAFF	TGTGCCAGCGTGGGGGAGGGTCCCGCTGAAGCTTTCTTT
NA	NA	TRBV6-6	TRBJ2-2	CASSYPGPKGGELFF	TGTGCCAGCAGTTACCCCGGGCCTAAAGGCGGGGAGCTGTTTTTT
NA	NA	TRBV4-3	TRBJ1-2	CASSQAGDNYGYTF	TGCGCCAGCAGCCAAGCAGGGGATAACTATGGCTACACCTTC
NA	NA	TRBV7-2	TRBJ1-5	CASSLGAGLPQHF	TGTGCCAGCAGCTTAGGGGCAGGCTTACCCCAGCATTTT
NA	NA	TRBV27	TRBJ1-6	CASSLSVRGRLDYNSPLHF	TGTGCCAGCAGTTTATCGGTCAGGGGCCGATTGGATTATAATTCACCCCTCCACTTT
NA	NA	TRBV9	TRBJ1-2	CASSVALGANYGYTF	TGTGCCAGCAGCGTAGCCCTGGGGGCTAACTATGGCTACACCTTC
once	NA	TRBV19	TRBJ2-2	CASSIPGSTGELFF	TGTGCCAGTAGTATACCTGGTTCCACCGGGGAGCTGTTTTTT
NA	NA	TRBV29-1	TRBJ1-2	CSVTDSSNYGYTF	TGCAGCGTTACCGACAGTTCTAACTATGGCTACACCTTC
NA	TRBD2	TRBV6-5	TRBJ2-5	CASSPRDYLQETQYF	TGTGCCAGCAGCCCCCGGGACTACTTACAAGAGACCCAGTACTTC
few	NA	TRBV27	TRBJ1-2	CASSAAGRYGYTF	TGTGCCAGCAGCGCCGCAGGGCGCTATGGCTACACCTTC
NA	TRBD2	TRBV5-4	TRBJ2-5	CASSLEGLARETQYF	TGTGCCAGCAGCTTGGAGGGACTAGCCCGCGAGACCCAGTACTTC
NA	NA	TRBV9	TRBJ1-1	CASSVLQDTEAFF	TGTGCCAGCAGCGTGTTGCAGGACACTGAAGCTTTCTTT
NA	NA	TRBV14	TRBJ2-5	CASSQIGVGKTQYF	TGTGCCAGCAGCCAGATAGGGGTTGGAAAGACCCAGTACTTC
few	NA	TRBV19	TRBJ1-5	CASSFGLAGSNQPQHF	TGTGCCAGTAGTTTCGGACTCGCAGGTTCCAATCAGCCCCAGCATTTT
NA	TRBD1	TRBV5-1	TRBJ1-4	CASSDTGEAWEKLFF	TGCGCCAGCAGTGACACAGGGGAGGCATGGGAAAAACTGTTTTTT
NA	TRBD1	TRBV5-1	TRBJ2-5	CASSLGPTGGHETQYF	TGCGCCAGCAGCTTGGGACCTACAGGGGGTCACGAGACCCAGTACTTC
once	NA	TRBV7-3	TRBJ2-2	CASSPSGNTGELFF	TGTGCCAGCAGCCCCTCGGGGAACACCGGGGAGCTGTTTTTT
NA	TRBD2	TRBV29-1	TRBJ2-7	CSASLARAYEQYF	TGCAGCGCTTCACTAGCGAGGGCCTACGAGCAGTACTTC
NA	NA	TRBV7-9	TRBJ2-5	CASSASRGHNQETQYF	TGTGCCAGCAGCGCAAGCCGGGGACATAATCAAGAGACCCAGTACTTC
NA	NA	TRBV30	TRBJ2-3	CAWAGQPSTDTQYF	TGTGCCTGGGCCGGACAGCCTAGCACAGATACGCAGTATTTT
NA	NA	TRBV7-2	TRBJ2-7	CASSFSQGPYEQYF	TGTGCCAGCAGCTTTTCGCAGGGTCCCTACGAGCAGTACTTC
NA	TRBD1	TRBV18	TRBJ1-5	CASSPTGVGQPQHF	TGTGCCAGCTCGCCCACAGGGGTCGGTCAGCCCCAGCATTTT
NA	TRBD1	TRBV7-2	TRBJ2-2	CASNVRGLTGELFF	TGTGCCAGCAATGTCAGGGGGTTAACCGGGGAGCTGTTTTTT
NA	TRBD2	TRBV5-6	TRBJ2-3	CASLPGLADAGADTQYF	TGTGCCAGCCTACCGGGACTAGCGGACGCTGGGGCAGATACGCAGTATTTT
once	TRBD2	TRBV29-1	TRBJ2-3	CSATGGGLAGAGTDTQYF	TGCAGCGCCACAGGGGGAGGGCTAGCGGGAGCGGGGACAGATACGCAGTATTTT
once	TRBD1	TRBV7-9	TRBJ2-6	CASSPGQGVISGANVLTF	TGTGCCAGCAGTCCGGGACAGGGAGTAATCTCTGGGGCCAACGTCCTGACTTTC
NA	TRBD1	TRBV28	TRBJ2-2	CASSRDRGLKSGELFF	TGTGCCAGCAGTCGTGACAGGGGGCTAAAATCCGGGGAGCTGTTTTTT
NA	NA	TRBV11-1	TRBJ2-2	CASTAGINTGELFF	TGTGCCAGCACGGCGGGGATAAACACCGGGGAGCTGTTTTTT
NA	NA	TRBV7-6	TRBJ2-7	CASSAGIGYEQYF	TGTGCCAGCAGCGCGGGTATTGGGTACGAGCAGTACTTC
NA	NA	TRBV11-2	TRBJ1-3	CASSLTWTVSGNTIYF	TGTGCCAGCAGCTTAACGTGGACCGTTTCTGGAAACACCATATATTTT
NA	TRBD2	TRBV28	TRBJ2-7	CASSQTSGGSYEQYF	TGTGCCAGCAGCCAGACTAGCGGGGGCTCCTACGAGCAGTACTTC
NA	NA	TRBV19	TRBJ1-1	CASSMEGGRNTEAFF	TGTGCCAGTAGTATGGAGGGGGGACGGAACACTGAAGCTTTCTTT
NA	TRBD1	TRBV10-3	TRBJ2-6	CAISVGTVNSGANVLTF	TGTGCCATCAGTGTAGGGACAGTCAACTCTGGGGCCAACGTCCTGACTTTC
NA	NA	TRBV9	TRBJ2-2	CASSVYGNTGELFF	TGTGCCAGCAGCGTATACGGGAACACCGGGGAGCTGTTTTTT
NA	NA	TRBV6-5	TRBJ1-4	CASRDFGQHNEKLFF	TGTGCCAGCAGGGACTTCGGACAGCATAATGAAAAACTGTTTTTT
NA	NA	TRBV27	TRBJ1-1	CASSFQGSRNTEAFF	TGTGCCAGCAGTTTCCAGGGAAGTCGGAACACTGAAGCTTTCTTT
once	NA	TRBV13	TRBJ2-5	CAGSRWGVQETQYF	TGTGCCGGCAGCAGGTGGGGGGTTCAAGAGACCCAGTACTTC
NA	TRBD1	TRBV27	TRBJ1-2	CASSSGQGAYGYTF	TGTGCCAGCAGTTCGGGACAGGGGGCCTATGGCTACACCTTC
NA	TRBD2	TRBV7-6	TRBJ2-5	CASSFGSGVQGQYF	TGTGCCAGCAGCTTCGGTAGCGGGGTGCAGGGCCAGTACTTC
few	TRBD1	TRBV30	TRBJ1-5	CAWSQGASNQPQHF	TGTGCCTGGAGTCAGGGGGCAAGCAATCAGCCCCAGCATTTT
NA	NA	TRBV4-1	TRBJ2-7	CASSQADGRTYEQYF	TGCGCCAGCAGCCAAGCTGACGGGAGAACCTACGAGCAGTACTTC
NA	NA	TRBV27	TRBJ2-2	CASRKQGANTGELFF	TGTGCCAGCAGGAAACAGGGAGCGAACACCGGGGAGCTGTTTTTT